These 2 T cell receptor beta chains were sequenced from one sample in a study of neurological immune-mediated disorders. TCRdb re-called the 5' RACE reads with MiXCR, one entry per CDR3 protein. Of 130,000 or so distinct CDR3 sequences in the sample, more than 2.5% were seen once. Sequences were obtained from PBMCs. These receptors were taken from a woman in her 30s with multiple sclerosis.

This clonotype was detected many times. The V gene is TRBV6-5, the J gene TRBJ1-1; 7 nucleotides align to TRBD1. The CDR3 has 15 residues. Per the germline V gene, CDR1 is MNHEY and CDR2 is SVGAGI. V lost 1 base, J lost 0 bases, and 2 bases stayed unmatched. The CDR3 DNA reads TGTGCCAGCAGTTACTTAGGGGGCCTGAACACTGAAGCTTTCTTT. Residues: CASSYLGGLNTEAFF.

The sample holds many counts of this clonotype. The chain employs TRBV18 and TRBJ2-3, with TRBD2 identical over 14 bases. Trimming removed 8 bases from V and 5 bases from J; junction bases left unmatched: 6. This CDR3 has 15 amino acids. Germline CDR1 is KGHSH and CDR2 is LQKENI. DNA of the CDR3: TGTGCCAGCCGTTCGGGACTAGCGGGAGTAGATACGCAGTATTTT. Translation: CASRSGLAGVDTQYF.